Each of the 18 T cell receptor beta chains below was sequenced from the same sample in a study of T-cell reconstitution after alpha-beta-depleted transplantation in children. Preparation of the TCRbeta library involved a method that used unique molecular identifiers. From the PCR reads, TCRdb called clonotypes with MiXCR, one entry per CDR3 protein. The sample lists 300,000 to 400,000 distinct CDR3 sequences; under 20% were seen once. This sample comprised PBMCs, mostly from graft donor cells, obtained 360 days after TCRalphabeta/CD19-depleted stem cell transplant. The origin of the receptors is a male patient under 10 years old who had a stem cell transplant for acute lymphoblastic leukemia, so the T cells may come from the graft donor.

The chain couples TRBV2 to TRBJ2-7; 10 bases match TRBD2. Germline loops: CDR1 SNHLY, CDR2 FYNNEI. The junction had 10 bases not matched to a gene; V was cut back by 2 bases and J by 6 bases. This CDR3 has 16 residues. The CDR3 DNA sequence: TGTGCCAGCAGTGAAACGACTAGCGGGTGGGGCGGCGAGCAGTACTTC. Its translation: CASSETTSGWGGEQYF.

This chain links TRBV12-3 or TRBV12-4 with TRBJ2-1, with 12 bases lining up with TRBD2. The CDR3 is 19 amino acids. The J segment lost 2 bases and the V segment lost 4 bases, leaving 12 bases of the junction unmatched. CDR3 in amino acids: CASSSTAIPSGRAYNEQFF. The CDR3 DNA is TGTGCCAGCAGTTCAACCGCGATTCCTAGCGGGAGGGCCTACAATGAGCAGTTCTTC.

This clonotype was detected only a few times. The chain has TRBV7-9 and TRBJ2-7; D is possibly TRBD1 (6 bases). Per germline, CDR1 SEHNR and CDR2 FQNEAQ (reference sequence). Trimming left V 4 bases short and J 6 bases short, with 10 bases between. The CDR3 consists of 12 residues. The CDR3 loop reads CASSWDTAEQYF. CDR3 nucleotides: TGTGCCAGCAGCTGGGACACCGCCGAGCAGTACTTC.

This clonotype was recorded a few times. This chain links TRBV13 with TRBJ2-1, with D perhaps TRBD1 or TRBD2 (6 bases each). This CDR3 comprises 16 residues. Germline V gives CDR1 PRHDT, CDR2 FYEKMQ (reference sequence). Trimming pared 7 bases from V and 2 bases from J, leaving 18 bases between. CDR3 sequence: CASTSPEGDPYNEQFF. CDR3 in DNA: TGTGCCAGCACCTCTCCGGAGGGGGACCCCTACAATGAGCAGTTCTTC.

This clonotype was picked up a small number of times. The chain carries TRBV5-1 and TRBJ1-2, with 7 positions matching TRBD1. The CDR3 contains 16 residues. The ends lost 3 bases at V and 2 bases at J; junction bases unmatched: 10. The germline V gene has CDR1 SGHRS and CDR2 YFSETQ. In DNA, the CDR3 is TGCGCCAGCAGCTCGAACTCCGGGACAGTGAACTATGGCTACACCTTC. Protein sequence: CASSSNSGTVNYGYTF.

This clonotype came up a few times. This chain connects TRBV20-1 to TRBJ1-1, with TRBD1 matching 8 bases. The CDR3 has 13 amino acids. V shed 5 bases, J shed 4 bases, and the junction held 6 bases outside the gene matches. Germline loops: CDR1 DFQATT, CDR2 SNEGSKA (reference sequence). This CDR3 is CSACTGGTTEAFF. The CDR3 DNA reads TGCAGTGCTTGTACAGGGGGGACCACTGAAGCTTTCTTT.

This clonotype was detected ten times or more. V usage is TRBV20-1 and J usage is TRBJ2-5; perhaps D is TRBD1 or TRBD2 (5 bases each). V was cut by 4 bases and J by 2 bases, with 17 bases left in between. The CDR3 spans 15 residues. From germline, CDR1 is DFQATT and CDR2 SNEGSKA (reference sequence). The CDR3 region is CSANQQGRRQETQYF. CDR3 nucleotides: TGCAGTGCTAATCAGCAGGGACGACGTCAAGAGACCCAGTACTTC.

This clonotype was observed a handful of times. The chain links TRBV9 to TRBJ2-1, with a weak D call TRBD2 (6 bases). Germline V gene sequence: CDR1 SGDLS, CDR2 YYNGEE. The CDR3 totals 17 residues. Trimming removed 2 bases from V and 1 base from J, with 16 bases in between. CDR3: CASSVWRDPASYNEQFF. CDR3 bases: TGTGCCAGCAGCGTCTGGCGGGACCCGGCATCCTACAATGAGCAGTTCTTC.

This clonotype was seen many times. The chain carries TRBV5-1 and TRBJ2-1; TRBD2 agrees at 11 bases. This CDR3 is built from 15 residues. The germline V gene has CDR1 SGHRS and CDR2 YFSETQ. J gave up 4 bases and V 3 bases, and 3 bases lay outside the gene matches. The CDR3 loop reads CASSSGLADYNEQFF. CDR3 nucleotide sequence: TGCGCCAGCAGCTCGGGACTAGCGGATTACAATGAGCAGTTCTTC. Full variable domain (remainder filled in from reference TRBV5-1 and TRBJ2-1): KAGVTQTPRYLIKTRGQQVTLSCSPISGHRSVSWYQQTPGQGLQFLFEYFSETQRNKGNFPGRFSGRQFSNSRSEMNVSTLELGDSALYLCASSSGLADYNEQFFGPGTRLTVL.

V is TRBV9 and J is TRBJ2-1; 13 nucleotides align to TRBD2. Trimming at V came to 0 bases and at J to 6 bases, leaving 6 bases not matched to a gene. This CDR3 has 17 amino acids. Germline values: CDR1 SGDLS, CDR2 YYNGEE. The CDR3 here is CASSVAARTSGSNEQFF. In nucleotides, the CDR3 is TGTGCCAGCAGCGTAGCTGCCCGGACTAGCGGGAGCAATGAGCAGTTCTTC.

This clonotype came up many times. CDR3 residues: CASSLGTANSPLHF. CDR3 sequence (DNA): TGTGCCAGCAGTTTAGGGACAGCTAATTCACCCCTCCACTTT. This chain uses TRBV12-3 or TRBV12-4 with TRBJ1-6, with D maybe TRBD1 (6 bases). The CDR3 has 14 amino acids. V lost 1 base to trimming and J lost 6 bases, with 7 bases between them.

This clonotype was found many times. The chain links TRBV5-1 to TRBJ1-4; 8 nucleotides line up with TRBD1. Germline V lookup: CDR1 SGHRS, CDR2 YFSETQ. Losses at the gene ends were 3 bases for V and 11 bases for J; bases not matched to a gene: 9. The CDR3 totals 14 residues. CDR3 bases: TGCGCCAGCAGCTCGACAGGGGAATCCGGGAAACTGTTTTTT. This sequence encodes CASSSTGESGKLFF.

This clonotype was observed many times. The V gene is TRBV29-1, the J gene TRBJ2-7; 9 bases align to TRBD2. This CDR3 comprises 15 residues. Germline CDR1 reads SQVTM; CDR2 reads ANQGSEA. The V gene end was trimmed by 1 base and the J gene end by 7 bases; junction bases not matched to a gene: 11. The CDR3 region has the DNA TGCAGCGTTGAAGGTATAGGGACTAGCATGTATGAGCAGTACTTC. Translated: CSVEGIGTSMYEQYF.

The chain combines TRBV20-1 with TRBJ2-1, with D possibly being TRBD1 or TRBD2 (5 bases each). Germline CDR1 and CDR2: DFQATT and SNEGSKA (reference sequence). V was cut by 6 bases and J by 2 bases, with 17 bases left in between. This CDR3 has 15 residues. CDR3 protein: CSAPGTPITYNEQFF. The CDR3 nucleotides are TGCAGTGCCCCCGGGACCCCTATAACCTACAATGAGCAGTTCTTC.

The V and J genes are TRBV11-3 and TRBJ2-1, with D perhaps matching TRBD2 (6 bases). Trimming shortened V by 3 bases and J by 7 bases, and 13 bases separated the two germline ends. The germline gives CDR1 SGHNT, CDR2 YENEEA. The CDR3 has 14 amino acids. The CDR3 spells CASSFGGAKNEQFF. The CDR3 nucleotides read TGTGCCAGCAGCTTCGGGGGAGCAAAGAATGAGCAGTTCTTC.

In its sample, this clonotype was seen a few times. The chain is built from TRBV6-2 or TRBV6-3 and TRBJ2-7; 14 nucleotides match TRBD2. The germline gives CDR1 MNHEY, CDR2 SVGEGT. The CDR3 is 16 amino acids. Trimming took 6 bases from V and 3 from J; bases not matched to a gene: 7. CDR3 DNA: TGTGCCAGCAGCTTTCTCGGGACTAGCGGGAGCTACGAGCAGTACTTC. This encodes CASSFLGTSGSYEQYF.

The rearrangement links TRBV5-6 to TRBJ2-4, with D uncertain. Trimming shortened V by 0 bases and J by 2 bases, and 6 bases separated the two germline ends. Germline V lookup: CDR1 SGHDT, CDR2 YYEEEE. This CDR3 contains 14 residues. The CDR3 DNA follows: TGTGCCAGCAGCTTGGTTCAGTCCAAAAACATTCAGTACTTC. Encoded protein: CASSLVQSKNIQYF.

The rearrangement links TRBV28 to TRBJ2-1, with 8 bases that match TRBD2. The V gene end was trimmed by 5 bases and the J gene end by 8 bases; junction bases not matched to a gene: 17. The CDR3 has 17 amino acids. The germline V gene encodes CDR1 MDHEN and CDR2 SYDVKM. As DNA, the CDR3 is TGTGCCAGCAGTCCCCTGATGAGCGGGAGACCCGGGGATGAGCAGTTCTTC. It translates to CASSPLMSGRPGDEQFF.